The clone carrying this TCR beta chain was counted once. Profiling relied on immunoSEQ multiplex PCR, and the TCRdb table lists in-frame clones only, not all of them. The table lists roughly 100,000 clones, 84% of them singletons. This sample stems from a study of T cell clones after liver transplantation. The length of the CDR3 is 13 residues. The germline V gene encodes CDR1 SGHTA and CDR2 FQGNSA. Trimming left V 4 bases short and J 7 bases short, with 13 bases between. This sequence was found in a human patient who received a liver transplant. The graft donor may be the source of some T cells. The chain has TRBV7-2 and TRBJ1-2, with D perhaps matching TRBD1 (5 bases). Specimen: CD4+ T cells from blood, collected 45 to 50 months after liver transplant. In DNA, the CDR3 is TGTGCCAGCAGCTCCCAGGGTATCGGTGGCTACACCTTC. Its protein is CASSSQGIGGYTF.